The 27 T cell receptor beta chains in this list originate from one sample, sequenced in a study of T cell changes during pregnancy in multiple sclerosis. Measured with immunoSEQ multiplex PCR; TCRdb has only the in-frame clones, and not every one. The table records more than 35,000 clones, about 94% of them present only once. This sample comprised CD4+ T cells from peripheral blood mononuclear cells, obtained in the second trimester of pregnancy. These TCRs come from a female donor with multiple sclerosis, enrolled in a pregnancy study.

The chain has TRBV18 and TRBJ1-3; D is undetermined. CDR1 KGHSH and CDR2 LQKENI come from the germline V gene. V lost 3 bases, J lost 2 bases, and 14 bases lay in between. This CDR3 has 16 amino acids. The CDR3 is CASSPLTRQPGNTIYF. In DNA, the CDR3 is TGTGCCAGCTCACCGTTGACAAGGCAACCTGGAAACACCATATATTTT.

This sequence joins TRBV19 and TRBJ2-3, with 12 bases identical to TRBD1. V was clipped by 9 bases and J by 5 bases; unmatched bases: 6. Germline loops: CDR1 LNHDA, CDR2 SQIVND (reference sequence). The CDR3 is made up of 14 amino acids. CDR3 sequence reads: CASRGTGGIDTQYF. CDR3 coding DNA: TGTGCCAGCAGGGGGACAGGGGGCATAGATACGCAGTATTTT.

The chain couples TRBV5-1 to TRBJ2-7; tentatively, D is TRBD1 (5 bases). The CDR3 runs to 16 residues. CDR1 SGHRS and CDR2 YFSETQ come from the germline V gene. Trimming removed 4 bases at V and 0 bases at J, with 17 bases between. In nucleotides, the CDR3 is TGCGCCAGCAGCAAAGCGATCCAGACAGTCTCCTACGAGCAGTACTTC. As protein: CASSKAIQTVSYEQYF.

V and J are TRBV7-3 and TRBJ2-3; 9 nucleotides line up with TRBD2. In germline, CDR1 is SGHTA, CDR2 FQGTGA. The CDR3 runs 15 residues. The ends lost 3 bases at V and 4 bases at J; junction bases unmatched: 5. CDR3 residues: CASSLGGRASDTQYF. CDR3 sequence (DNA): TGTGCCAGCAGCTTGGGCGGGAGGGCCTCAGATACGCAGTATTTT. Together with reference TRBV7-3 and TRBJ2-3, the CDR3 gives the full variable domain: GAGVSQTPSNKVTEKGKYVELRCDPISGHTALYWYRQSLGQGPEFLIYFQGTGAADDSGLPNDRFFAVRPEGSVSTLKIQRTERGDSAVYLCASSLGGRASDTQYFGPGTRLTVL.

The CDR3 sequence: CATSRDLNYGYTF. CDR3 DNA sequence: TGTGCCACCAGCAGAGATCTGAACTATGGCTACACCTTC. V and J are TRBV15 and TRBJ1-2; D remains unclear. V was pared by 0 bases and J by 2 bases, with 4 bases between. This CDR3 region has 13 residues. CDR1 and CDR2 from the germline V gene are LNHNV and YYDKDF (reference sequence). The whole variable domain, remainder taken from reference TRBV15 and TRBJ1-2, is DAMVIQNPRYQVTQFGKPVTLSCSQTLNHNVMYWYQQKSSQAPKLLFHYYDKDFNNEADTPDNFQSRRPNTSFCFLDIRSPGLGDTAMYLCATSRDLNYGYTFGSGTRLTVV.

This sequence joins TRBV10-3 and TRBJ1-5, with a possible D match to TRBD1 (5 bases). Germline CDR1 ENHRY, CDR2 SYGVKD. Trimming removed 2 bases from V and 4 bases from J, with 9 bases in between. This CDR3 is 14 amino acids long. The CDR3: CAISEQGGNQPQHF. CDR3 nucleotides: TGTGCCATCAGTGAGCAGGGTGGGAATCAGCCCCAGCATTTT.

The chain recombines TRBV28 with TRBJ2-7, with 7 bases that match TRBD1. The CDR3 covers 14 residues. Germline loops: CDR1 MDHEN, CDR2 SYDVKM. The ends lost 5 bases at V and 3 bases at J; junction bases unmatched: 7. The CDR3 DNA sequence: TGTGCCAGCAGTCTGACACAGGGGAGCTACGAGCAGTACTTC. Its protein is CASSLTQGSYEQYF.

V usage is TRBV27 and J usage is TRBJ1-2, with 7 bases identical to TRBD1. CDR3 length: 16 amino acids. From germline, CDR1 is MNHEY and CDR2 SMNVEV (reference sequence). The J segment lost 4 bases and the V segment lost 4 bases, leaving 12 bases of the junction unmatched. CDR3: CASSSLGAPGGYGYTF. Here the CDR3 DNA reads TGTGCCAGCAGTTCGCTAGGAGCCCCAGGGGGCTATGGCTACACCTTC.

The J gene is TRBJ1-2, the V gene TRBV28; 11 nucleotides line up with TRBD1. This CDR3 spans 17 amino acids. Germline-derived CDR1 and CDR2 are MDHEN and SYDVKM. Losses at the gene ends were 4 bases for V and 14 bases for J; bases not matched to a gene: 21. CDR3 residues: CASSSHQGIRDRGGITF. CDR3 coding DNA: TGTGCCAGCAGTTCCCATCAAGGCATCAGGGACAGGGGGGGGATAACCTTC.

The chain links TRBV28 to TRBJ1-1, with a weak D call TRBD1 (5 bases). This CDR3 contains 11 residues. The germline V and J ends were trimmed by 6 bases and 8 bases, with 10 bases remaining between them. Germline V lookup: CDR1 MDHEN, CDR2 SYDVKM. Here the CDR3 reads CASSFDREAFF. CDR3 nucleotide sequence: TGTGCCAGCAGCTTTGACAGAGAAGCTTTCTTT.

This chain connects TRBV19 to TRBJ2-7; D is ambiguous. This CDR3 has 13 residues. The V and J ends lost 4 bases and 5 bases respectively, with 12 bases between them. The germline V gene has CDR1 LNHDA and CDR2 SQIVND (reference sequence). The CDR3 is CASSRKRGDEQYF. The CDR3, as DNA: TGTGCCAGTAGTAGAAAGCGAGGCGACGAGCAGTACTTC. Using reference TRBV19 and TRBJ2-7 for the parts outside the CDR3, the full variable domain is DGGITQSPKYLFRKEGQNVTLSCEQNLNHDAMYWYRQDPGQGLRLIYYSQIVNDFQKGDIAEGYSVSREKKESFPLTVTSAQKNPTAFYLCASSRKRGDEQYFGPGTRLTVT.

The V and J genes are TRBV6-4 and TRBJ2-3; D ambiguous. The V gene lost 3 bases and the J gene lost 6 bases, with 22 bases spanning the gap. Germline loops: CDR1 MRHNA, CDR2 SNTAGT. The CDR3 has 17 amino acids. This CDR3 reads CASSDLPFALSPDTQYF. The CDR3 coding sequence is TGTGCCAGCAGTGATCTACCCTTCGCCCTTTCCCCCGATACGCAGTATTTT.

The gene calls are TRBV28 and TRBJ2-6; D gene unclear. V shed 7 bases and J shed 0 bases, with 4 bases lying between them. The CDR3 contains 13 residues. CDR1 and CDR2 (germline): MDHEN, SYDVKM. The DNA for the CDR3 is TGTGCCAGCACCCTCTCTGGGGCCAACGTCCTGACTTTC. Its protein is CASTLSGANVLTF.

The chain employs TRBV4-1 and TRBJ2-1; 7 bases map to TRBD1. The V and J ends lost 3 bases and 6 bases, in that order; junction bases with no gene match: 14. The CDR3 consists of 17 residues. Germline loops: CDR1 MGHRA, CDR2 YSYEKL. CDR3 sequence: CASSHLYHRGASNEQFF. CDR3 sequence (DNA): TGCGCCAGCAGCCACCTCTACCACAGGGGAGCCTCCAATGAGCAGTTCTTC.

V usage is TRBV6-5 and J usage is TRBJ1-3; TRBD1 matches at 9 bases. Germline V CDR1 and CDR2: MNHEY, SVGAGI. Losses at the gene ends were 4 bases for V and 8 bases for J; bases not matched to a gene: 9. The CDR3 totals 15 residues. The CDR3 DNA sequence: TGTGCCAGCAGTTGGCGAGGGACAGGGTCCCACACCATATATTTT. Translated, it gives CASSWRGTGSHTIYF.

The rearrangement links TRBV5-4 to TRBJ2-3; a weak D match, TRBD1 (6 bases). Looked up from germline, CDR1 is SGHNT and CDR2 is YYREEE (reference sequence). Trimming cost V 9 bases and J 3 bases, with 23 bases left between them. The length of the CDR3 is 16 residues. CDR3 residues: CATDGGGRGWTDTQYF. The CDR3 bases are TGTGCCACCGACGGTGGGGGCAGGGGATGGACAGATACGCAGTATTTT.

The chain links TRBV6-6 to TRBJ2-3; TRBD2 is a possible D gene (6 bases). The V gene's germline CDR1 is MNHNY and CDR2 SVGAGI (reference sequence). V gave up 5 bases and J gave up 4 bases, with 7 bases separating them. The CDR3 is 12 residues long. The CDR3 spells CASSRDSDTQYF. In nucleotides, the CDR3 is TGTGCCAGCAGTAGGGACTCAGATACGCAGTATTTT.

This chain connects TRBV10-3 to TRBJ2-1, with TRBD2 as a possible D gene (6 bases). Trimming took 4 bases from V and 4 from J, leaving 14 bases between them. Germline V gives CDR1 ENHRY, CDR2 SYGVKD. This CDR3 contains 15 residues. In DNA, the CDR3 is TGTGCCATCAGTGGTTCCGGCGGGGATTACAATGAGCAGTTCTTC. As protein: CAISGSGGDYNEQFF.

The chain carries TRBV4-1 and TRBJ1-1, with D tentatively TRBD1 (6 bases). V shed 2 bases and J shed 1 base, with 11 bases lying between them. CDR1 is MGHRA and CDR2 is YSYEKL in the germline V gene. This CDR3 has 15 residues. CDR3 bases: TGCGCCAGCAGCCAAACGCCAGGGGCGAACACTGAAGCTTTCTTT. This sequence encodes CASSQTPGANTEAFF.

Written as DNA, the CDR3 is TGTGCCAGTAGAGACAGCGGGGGAGGAAACACCATATATTTT. Its translation: CASRDSGGGNTIYF. The chain recombines TRBV19 with TRBJ1-3; D is perhaps TRBD1 (5 bases). This CDR3 is built from 14 residues. V was clipped by 6 bases and J by 4 bases, with 13 bases between them. Germline lookup yields CDR1 LNHDA and CDR2 SQIVND (reference sequence).

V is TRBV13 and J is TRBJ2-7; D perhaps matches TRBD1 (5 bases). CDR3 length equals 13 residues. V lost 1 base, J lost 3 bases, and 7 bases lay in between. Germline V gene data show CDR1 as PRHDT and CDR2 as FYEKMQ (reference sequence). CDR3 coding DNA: TGTGCCAGCAGCTTAGACAGGAGCTACGAGCAGTACTTC. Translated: CASSLDRSYEQYF.

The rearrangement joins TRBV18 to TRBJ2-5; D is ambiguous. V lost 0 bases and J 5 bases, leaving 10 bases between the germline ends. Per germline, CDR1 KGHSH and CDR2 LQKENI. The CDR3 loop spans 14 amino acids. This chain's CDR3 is CASSPPKNSETQYF. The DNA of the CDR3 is TGTGCCAGCTCACCACCAAAAAACTCGGAGACCCAGTACTTC. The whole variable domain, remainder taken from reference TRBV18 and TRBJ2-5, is NAGVMQNPRHLVRRRGQEARLRCSPMKGHSHVYWYRQLPEEGLKFMVYLQKENIIDESGMPKERFSAEFPKEGPSILRIQQVVRGDSAAYFCASSPPKNSETQYFGPGTRLLVL.

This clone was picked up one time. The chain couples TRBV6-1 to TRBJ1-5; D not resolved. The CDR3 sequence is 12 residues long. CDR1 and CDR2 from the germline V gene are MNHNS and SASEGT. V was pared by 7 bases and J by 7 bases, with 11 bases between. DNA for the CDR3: TGTGCCAGCATAGGGAGTAAACAGCCCCAGCATTTT. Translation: CASIGSKQPQHF.

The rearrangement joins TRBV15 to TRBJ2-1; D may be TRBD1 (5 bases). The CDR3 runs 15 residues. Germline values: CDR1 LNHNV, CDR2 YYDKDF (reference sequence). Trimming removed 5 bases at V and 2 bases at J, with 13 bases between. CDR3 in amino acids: CATSALGATYNEQFF. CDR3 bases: TGTGCCACCAGCGCCTTAGGGGCGACCTACAATGAGCAGTTCTTC.

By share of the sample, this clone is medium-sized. The CDR3 DNA follows: TGTGCCTGGAGTGTAACAACAGTGGATCAGCCCCAGCATTTT. This encodes CAWSVTTVDQPQHF. This chain links TRBV30 with TRBJ1-5, with unresolved D. CDR1 is GTSNPN and CDR2 is SVGIG in the germline V gene (reference sequence). The germline V and J ends were trimmed by 0 bases and 5 bases, with 11 bases remaining between them. The CDR3 is 14 amino acids.

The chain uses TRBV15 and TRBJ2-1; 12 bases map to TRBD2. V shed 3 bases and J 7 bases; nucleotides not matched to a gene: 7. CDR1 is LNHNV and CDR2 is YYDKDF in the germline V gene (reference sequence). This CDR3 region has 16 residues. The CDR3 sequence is CATSRARLAGVNEQFF. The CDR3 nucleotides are TGTGCCACCAGCAGGGCTAGACTAGCGGGGGTAAATGAGCAGTTCTTC.

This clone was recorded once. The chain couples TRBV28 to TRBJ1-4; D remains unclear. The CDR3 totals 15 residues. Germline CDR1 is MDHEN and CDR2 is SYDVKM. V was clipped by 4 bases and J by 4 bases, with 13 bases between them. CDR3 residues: CASSYEGTFNEKLFF. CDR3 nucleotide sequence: TGTGCCAGCAGTTACGAGGGCACCTTTAATGAAAAACTGTTTTTT.